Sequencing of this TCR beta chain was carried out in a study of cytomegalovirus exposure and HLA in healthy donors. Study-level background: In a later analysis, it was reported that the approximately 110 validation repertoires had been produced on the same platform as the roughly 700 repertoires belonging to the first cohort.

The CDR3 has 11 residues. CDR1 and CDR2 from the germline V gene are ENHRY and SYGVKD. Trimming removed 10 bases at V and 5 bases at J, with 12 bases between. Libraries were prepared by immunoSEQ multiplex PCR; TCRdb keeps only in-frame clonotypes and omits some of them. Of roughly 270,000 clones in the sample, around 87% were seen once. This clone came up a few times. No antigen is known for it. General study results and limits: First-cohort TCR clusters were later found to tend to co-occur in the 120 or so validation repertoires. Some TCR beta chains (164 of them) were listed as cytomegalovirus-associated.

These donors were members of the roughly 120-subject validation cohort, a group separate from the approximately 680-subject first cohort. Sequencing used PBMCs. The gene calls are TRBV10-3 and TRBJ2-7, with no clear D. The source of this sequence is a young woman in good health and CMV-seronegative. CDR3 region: CATLSSDEQYF. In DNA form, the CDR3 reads TGTGCCACCCTTTCGTCTGACGAGCAGTACTTC.